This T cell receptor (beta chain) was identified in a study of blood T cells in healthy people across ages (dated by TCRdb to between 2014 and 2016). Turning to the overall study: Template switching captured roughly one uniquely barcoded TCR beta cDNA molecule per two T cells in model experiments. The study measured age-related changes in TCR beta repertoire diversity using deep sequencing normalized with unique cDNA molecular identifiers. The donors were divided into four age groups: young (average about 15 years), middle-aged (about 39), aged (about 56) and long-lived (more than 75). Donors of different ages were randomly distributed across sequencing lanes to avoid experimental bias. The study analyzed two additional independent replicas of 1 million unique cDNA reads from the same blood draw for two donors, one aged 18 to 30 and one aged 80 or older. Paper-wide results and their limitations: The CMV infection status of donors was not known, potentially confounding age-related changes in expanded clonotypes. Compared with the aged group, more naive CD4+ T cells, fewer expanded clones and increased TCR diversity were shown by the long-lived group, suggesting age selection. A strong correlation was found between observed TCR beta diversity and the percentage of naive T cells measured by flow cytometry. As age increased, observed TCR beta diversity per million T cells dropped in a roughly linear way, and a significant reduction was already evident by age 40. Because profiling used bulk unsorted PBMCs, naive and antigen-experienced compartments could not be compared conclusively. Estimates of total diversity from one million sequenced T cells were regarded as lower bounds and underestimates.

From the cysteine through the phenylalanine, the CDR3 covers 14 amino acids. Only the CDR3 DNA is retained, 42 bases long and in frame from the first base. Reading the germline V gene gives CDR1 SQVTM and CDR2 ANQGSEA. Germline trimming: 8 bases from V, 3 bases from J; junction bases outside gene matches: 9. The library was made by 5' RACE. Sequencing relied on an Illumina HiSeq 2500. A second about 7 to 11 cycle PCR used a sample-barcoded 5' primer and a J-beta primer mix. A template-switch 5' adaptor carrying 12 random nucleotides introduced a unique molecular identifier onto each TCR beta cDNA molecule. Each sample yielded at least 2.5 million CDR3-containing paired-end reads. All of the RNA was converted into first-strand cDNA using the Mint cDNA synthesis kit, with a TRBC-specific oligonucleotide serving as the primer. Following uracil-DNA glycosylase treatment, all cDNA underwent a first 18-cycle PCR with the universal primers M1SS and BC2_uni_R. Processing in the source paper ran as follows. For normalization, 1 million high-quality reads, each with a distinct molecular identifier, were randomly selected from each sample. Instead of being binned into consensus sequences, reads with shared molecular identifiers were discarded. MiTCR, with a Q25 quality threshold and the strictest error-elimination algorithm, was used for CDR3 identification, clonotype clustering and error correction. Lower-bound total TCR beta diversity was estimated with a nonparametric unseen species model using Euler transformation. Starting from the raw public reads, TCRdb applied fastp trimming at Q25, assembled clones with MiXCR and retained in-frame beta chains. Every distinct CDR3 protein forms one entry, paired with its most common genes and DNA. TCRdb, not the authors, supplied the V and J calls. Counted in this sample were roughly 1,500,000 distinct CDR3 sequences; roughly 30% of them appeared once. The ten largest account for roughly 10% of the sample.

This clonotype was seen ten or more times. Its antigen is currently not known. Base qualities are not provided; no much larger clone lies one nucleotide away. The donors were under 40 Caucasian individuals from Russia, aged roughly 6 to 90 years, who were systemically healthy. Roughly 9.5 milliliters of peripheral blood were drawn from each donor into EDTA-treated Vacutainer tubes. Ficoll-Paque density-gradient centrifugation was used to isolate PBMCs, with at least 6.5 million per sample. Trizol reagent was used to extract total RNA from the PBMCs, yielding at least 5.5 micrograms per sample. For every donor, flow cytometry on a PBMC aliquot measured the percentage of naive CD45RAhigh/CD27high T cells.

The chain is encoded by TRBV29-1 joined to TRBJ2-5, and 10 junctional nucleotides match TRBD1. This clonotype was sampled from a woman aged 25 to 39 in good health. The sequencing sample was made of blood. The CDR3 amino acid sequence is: CSLTPGTGEETQYF. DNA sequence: TGCAGCTTGACCCCCGGGACAGGGGAAGAGACCCAGTACTTC.